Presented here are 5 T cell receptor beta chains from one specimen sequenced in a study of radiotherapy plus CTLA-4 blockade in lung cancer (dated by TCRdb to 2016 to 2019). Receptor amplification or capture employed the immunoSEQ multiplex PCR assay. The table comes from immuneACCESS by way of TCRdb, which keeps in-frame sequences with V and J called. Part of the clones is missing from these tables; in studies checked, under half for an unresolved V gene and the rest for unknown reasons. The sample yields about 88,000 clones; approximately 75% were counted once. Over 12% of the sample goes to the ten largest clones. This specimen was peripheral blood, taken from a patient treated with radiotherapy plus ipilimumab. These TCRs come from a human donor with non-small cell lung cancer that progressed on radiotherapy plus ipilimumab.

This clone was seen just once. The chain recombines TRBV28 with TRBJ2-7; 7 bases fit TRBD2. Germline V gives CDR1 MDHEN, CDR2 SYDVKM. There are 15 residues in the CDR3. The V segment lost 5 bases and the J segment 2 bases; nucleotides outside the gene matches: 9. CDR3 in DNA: TGTGCCAGCAGTGCCTTGATGGCGGGGGCCTACGAGCAGTACTTC. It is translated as CASSALMAGAYEQYF. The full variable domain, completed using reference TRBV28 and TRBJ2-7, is DVKVTQSSRYLVKRTGEKVFLECVQDMDHENMFWYRQDPGLGLRLIYFSYDVKMKEKGDIPEGYSVSREKKERFSLILESASTNQTSMYLCASSALMAGAYEQYFGPGTRLTVT.

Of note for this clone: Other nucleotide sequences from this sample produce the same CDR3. In DNA, the CDR3 is TGTGCCAGCAGTTTGGGCGGGAACACTGAAGCTTTCTTT. This encodes CASSLGGNTEAFF. The genes are TRBV28 and TRBJ1-1; D remains ambiguous. CDR1 MDHEN and CDR2 SYDVKM come from the germline V gene. This CDR3 has 13 residues. V was trimmed by 3 bases and J by 1 base, leaving 6 bases between them.

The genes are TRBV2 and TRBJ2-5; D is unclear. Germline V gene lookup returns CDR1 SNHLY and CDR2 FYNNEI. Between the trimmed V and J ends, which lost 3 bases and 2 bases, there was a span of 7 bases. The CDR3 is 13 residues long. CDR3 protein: CASSEGPQETQYF. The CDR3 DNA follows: TGTGCCAGCAGTGAGGGCCCGCAAGAGACCCAGTACTTC.

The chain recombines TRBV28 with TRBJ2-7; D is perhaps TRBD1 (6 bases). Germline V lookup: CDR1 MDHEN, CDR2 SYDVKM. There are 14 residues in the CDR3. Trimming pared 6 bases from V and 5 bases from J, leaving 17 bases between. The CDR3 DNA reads TGTGCCAGCAGCCTGACAGGAACCCTCGACGAGCAGTACTTC. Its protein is CASSLTGTLDEQYF.

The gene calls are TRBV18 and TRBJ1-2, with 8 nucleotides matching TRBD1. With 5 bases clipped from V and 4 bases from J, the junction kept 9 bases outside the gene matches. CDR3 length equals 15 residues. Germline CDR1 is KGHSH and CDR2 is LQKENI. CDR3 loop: CASSAPGGRGYGYTF. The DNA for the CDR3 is TGTGCCAGCTCAGCGCCAGGGGGCAGGGGCTATGGCTACACCTTC.